The entry below gives a single TCR beta chain sequence along with its context. Its specificity is not known. The CDR3 is 12 amino acids. Germline CDR1 MNHNS, CDR2 SASEGT. The V and J ends lost 0 bases and 7 bases respectively, with 6 bases between them. The data belong to a study of siplizumab effects on memory and regulatory T cells. Notes on the study in general: About 80-96% of proliferating CD4+ or CD8+ clones had no assignable naive or memory phenotype. Confirmation that proliferating Tregs from siplizumab cultures had suppressive function was not obtained.

Assayed TCR templates numbered roughly 93,000 for each sample. The method was immunoSEQ multiplex PCR; TCRdb's version includes in-frame clones alone and lacks a portion of them. Found here are 100,000 or so clones, approximately 94% of them singletons; the top ten hold approximately 0.3%. The sequenced sample was CD4+ T cells sorted from blood. The TCR originated in a human donor in good health. The rearrangement links TRBV6-1 to TRBJ1-2; D is unclear. CDR3 protein: CASSEAEGGYTF. In DNA, the CDR3 is TGTGCCAGCAGTGAAGCGGAGGGTGGCTACACCTTC.